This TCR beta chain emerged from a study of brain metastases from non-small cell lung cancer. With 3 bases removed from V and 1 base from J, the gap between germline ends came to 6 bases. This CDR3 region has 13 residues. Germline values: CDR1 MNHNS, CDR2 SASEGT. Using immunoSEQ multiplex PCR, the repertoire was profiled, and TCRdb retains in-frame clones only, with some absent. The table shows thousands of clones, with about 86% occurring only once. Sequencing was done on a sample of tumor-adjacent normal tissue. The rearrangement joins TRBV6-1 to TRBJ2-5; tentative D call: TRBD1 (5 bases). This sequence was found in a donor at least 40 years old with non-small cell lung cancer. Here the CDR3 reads CASSDTGQETQYF. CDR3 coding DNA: TGTGCCAGCAGTGATACAGGCCAAGAGACCCAGTACTTC.